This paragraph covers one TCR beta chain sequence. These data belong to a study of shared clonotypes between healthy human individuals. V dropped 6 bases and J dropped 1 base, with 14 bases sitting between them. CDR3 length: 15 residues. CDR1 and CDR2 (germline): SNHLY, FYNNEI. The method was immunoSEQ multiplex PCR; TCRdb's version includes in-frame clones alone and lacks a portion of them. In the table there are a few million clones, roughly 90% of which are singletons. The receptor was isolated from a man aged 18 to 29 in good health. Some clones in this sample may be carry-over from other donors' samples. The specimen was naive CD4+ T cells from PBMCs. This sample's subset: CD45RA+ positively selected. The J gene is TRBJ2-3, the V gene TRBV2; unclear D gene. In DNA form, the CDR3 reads TGTGCCAGCAGGGATTTCCCCAGTGGCACAGATACGCAGTATTTT. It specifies CASRDFPSGTDTQYF.